The clone carrying this T cell receptor (beta chain) was seen a few times. The antigen remains unidentified. This CDR3 is built from 14 residues. The germline V gene encodes CDR1 SEHNR and CDR2 FQNEAQ (reference sequence). V lost 3 bases and J lost 6, with 12 bases in between. TCRdb re-called the 5' RACE reads with MiXCR, one entry per CDR3 protein. The sample contains 350,000 or so distinct CDR3 sequences, approximately 8.8% of which appear only once. The record originates from a study of identical twins. Study-wide findings and caveats: Models, which agreed with sharing between unrelated individuals, nonetheless underestimated the out-of-frame TCR alpha sharing seen in monozygotic twins.

The sequence came from a woman between 50 and 59 years old in good health. The rearrangement uses TRBV7-9 and TRBJ2-1; D gene ambiguous. The sample was naive T cells sorted from blood. The DNA for the CDR3 is TGTGCCAGCAGCTTTCTCGTGGCTGCCAATGAGCAGTTCTTC. Its protein product is CASSFLVAANEQFF.